The 17 T cell receptor beta chains in this list originate from one sample, sequenced in a study of cytomegalovirus exposure and HLA in healthy donors. Researchers ran the PCR with 60 Vbeta and 13 Jbeta primers. Clones were sequenced by immunoSEQ multiplex PCR, and TCRdb holds only the in-frame ones, with some missing. This table holds 90,000 to 130,000 clones, approximately 58% found once. The sample was PBMCs. Source of these receptors: a woman in her 30s in good health and CMV-seronegative.

The V call is TRBV27, the J call TRBJ2-7, with TRBD1 matching over 8 bases. This CDR3 has 16 amino acids. Germline CDR1 is MNHEY and CDR2 is SMNVEV (reference sequence). V lost 6 bases to trimming and J lost 1 base; unmatched junction nucleotides: 11. CDR3 sequence: CASRLSGGDQSYEQYF. The DNA for the CDR3 is TGTGCCAGCAGGCTATCAGGGGGCGATCAATCCTACGAGCAGTACTTC.

The V gene is TRBV4-1, the J gene TRBJ1-2, with TRBD1 matching over 9 bases. Germline V gene sequence: CDR1 MGHRA, CDR2 YSYEKL. This CDR3 has 14 amino acids. V was clipped by 3 bases and J by 3 bases; unmatched bases: 2. Here the CDR3 reads CASSQTGGHYGYTF. CDR3 coding DNA: TGCGCCAGCAGCCAGACAGGGGGGCACTATGGCTACACCTTC.

The chain is built from TRBV9 and TRBJ2-5; TRBD1 aligns across 7 bases. The ends lost 4 bases at V and 4 bases at J; junction bases unmatched: 7. The CDR3 has 14 residues. Germline V gene lookup returns CDR1 SGDLS and CDR2 YYNGEE. CDR3 DNA: TGTGCCAGCAGCTTTGGGACAGTAGGAGAGACCCAGTACTTC. This sequence encodes CASSFGTVGETQYF.

The chain links TRBV9 to TRBJ2-1, with TRBD2 identical over 13 bases. This CDR3 comprises 16 residues. Germline CDR1 is SGDLS and CDR2 is YYNGEE. J lost 6 bases, V lost 0 bases, and 3 bases had no gene match. CDR3 amino acids: CASSVDTSGRVNEQFF. CDR3 DNA: TGTGCCAGCAGCGTAGATACTAGCGGGAGGGTCAATGAGCAGTTCTTC.

The chain employs TRBV28 and TRBJ1-6; D is undetermined. The V end lost 2 bases, the J end lost 8 bases, and 4 bases lay between the germline ends. The CDR3 loop spans 12 amino acids. CDR1 and CDR2 (germline): MDHEN, SYDVKM. The CDR3 nucleotides are TGTGCCAGCAGTTTAGTCGATTCACCCCTCCACTTT. This sequence encodes CASSLVDSPLHF.

In the case of this clone: A read error may produce the germline difference seen at one junction end. The rearrangement joins TRBV7-9 to TRBJ1-2; no definite D call. This CDR3 contains 12 residues. Germline V gene data show CDR1 as SEHNR and CDR2 as FQNEAQ (reference sequence). The CDR3 nucleotides read TGTTCCAGTCAAACAGTAGGCTATGGCTACACCTTC. It yields the protein CSSQTVGYGYTF.

V usage is TRBV5-1 and J usage is TRBJ2-7, with TRBD1 identical over 7 bases. Trimming removed 4 bases from V and 3 bases from J; junction bases left unmatched: 7. Germline V gene data show CDR1 as SGHRS and CDR2 as YFSETQ. The CDR3 runs to 14 residues. CDR3 sequence: CASSVDRADYEQYF. As DNA, the CDR3 is TGCGCCAGCAGCGTTGACAGGGCAGACTACGAGCAGTACTTC. The whole variable domain, filled in from reference TRBV5-1 and TRBJ2-7, reads KAGVTQTPRYLIKTRGQQVTLSCSPISGHRSVSWYQQTPGQGLQFLFEYFSETQRNKGNFPGRFSGRQFSNSRSEMNVSTLELGDSALYLCASSVDRADYEQYFGPGTRLTVT.

The CDR3 DNA reads TGTGCCAGCAGTTTACAAGCCGGCTACGAGCAGTACTTC. The encoded protein is CASSLQAGYEQYF. The V and J genes are TRBV27 and TRBJ2-7; D is ambiguous. Germline V gene data show CDR1 as MNHEY and CDR2 as SMNVEV (reference sequence). This CDR3 has 13 amino acids. The V end was cut by 2 bases, the J end by 3 bases, with 8 bases between.

The chain uses TRBV6-1 and TRBJ2-5, with 9 bases fitting TRBD1. Trimming cost V 7 bases and J 4 bases; bases outside gene matches: 10. The CDR3 extends over 15 amino acids. CDR1 is MNHNS, CDR2 SASEGT, per germline. CDR3 sequence reads: CASNEGRTGAETQYF. CDR3 nucleotide sequence: TGTGCCAGCAACGAGGGTAGGACAGGGGCAGAGACCCAGTACTTC.

The chain couples TRBV19 to TRBJ2-3; TRBD2 aligns across 10 bases. This CDR3 spans 16 amino acids. The germline gives CDR1 LNHDA, CDR2 SQIVND (reference sequence). Trimming removed 6 bases from V and 2 bases from J; junction bases left unmatched: 8. The CDR3 sequence: CASSTGTSAHTDTQYF. In DNA form, the CDR3 reads TGTGCCAGTAGCACAGGGACTAGCGCCCACACAGATACGCAGTATTTT.

Written as DNA, the CDR3 is TGTGCCACCAGCAGAGATTATGACAGGGGTCACACCGGGGAGCTGTTTTTT. Encoded protein: CATSRDYDRGHTGELFF. This chain joins TRBV15 and TRBJ2-2, with 8 bases aligning to TRBD1. The germline V gene encodes CDR1 LNHNV and CDR2 YYDKDF (reference sequence). V shed 0 bases, J shed 3 bases, and the junction held 6 bases outside the gene matches. The CDR3 is 17 residues long.

J is TRBJ2-7 and V is TRBV29-1; possible D gene TRBD2, 5 bases. Germline V gene data show CDR1 as SQVTM and CDR2 as ANQGSEA. V was cut by 6 bases and J by 2 bases, with 14 bases left in between. The CDR3 has 13 residues. For the CDR3, the DNA is TGCAGCGTAGCACTGGACTCCCCCTACGAGCAGTACTTC. Translation gives CSVALDSPYEQYF.

The rearrangement uses TRBV20-1 and TRBJ1-1, with D unresolved. Trimming stripped 4 bases from V and 11 bases from J, with 14 bases between. The CDR3 loop spans 11 amino acids. In germline, CDR1 is DFQATT, CDR2 SNEGSKA (reference sequence). For the CDR3, the DNA is TGCAGTGCTACGACACGGTTGTTGGCTTTCTTT. Its translation is CSATTRLLAFF.

The chain links TRBV18 to TRBJ2-3; 8 positions match TRBD1. The germline CDR1 and CDR2 sequences are KGHSH and LQKENI. J was trimmed by 4 bases and V by 4 bases; bases with no gene match: 7. CDR3 length: 15 residues. CDR3 protein: CASSQVGQGSDTQYF. As DNA, the CDR3 is TGTGCCAGCTCACAGGTTGGACAGGGCTCAGATACGCAGTATTTT.

The CDR3 DNA sequence: TGCGCCAGCAGCTTGGGAGCAGGGGCGGATAATTCACCCCTCCACTTT. Encoded protein: CASSLGAGADNSPLHF. The V call is TRBV5-1, the J call TRBJ1-6, with a tentative D call TRBD1 (6 bases). Germline V gene sequence: CDR1 SGHRS, CDR2 YFSETQ. This CDR3 has 16 amino acids. Between the trimmed V and J ends, which lost 0 bases and 5 bases, there was a span of 12 bases.

The chain links TRBV6-1 to TRBJ2-1, with a possible D match to TRBD2 (6 bases). Trimming left V 10 bases short and J 2 bases short, with 12 bases between. The CDR3 covers 13 residues. Germline V gene data show CDR1 as MNHNS and CDR2 as SASEGT. CDR3 region: CAISRGTYNEQFF. In DNA, the CDR3 is TGTGCCATCTCCCGGGGGACCTACAATGAGCAGTTCTTC.

This chain links TRBV27 with TRBJ2-3; maybe TRBD2 (6 bases). The V end lost 7 bases, the J end lost 2 bases, and 10 bases lay between the germline ends. The V gene's germline CDR1 is MNHEY and CDR2 SMNVEV (reference sequence). This CDR3 is built from 13 residues. The DNA for the CDR3 is TGTGCCAGCACTAGCGCCGACACAGATACGCAGTATTTT. It encodes CASTSADTDTQYF.